A selection of T cell receptor beta chains follows, all from one sample in a study of shared clonotypes between healthy human individuals. Profiled with immunoSEQ multiplex PCR; TCRdb holds only in-frame clones, not every one. The repertoire holds about 2.1 million clones, with 93% as singletons. Sequenced material: naive CD8+ T cells from PBMCs. The receptors derive from a man between 18 and 29 years old in good health. Some clones in this sample may be carry-over from other donors' samples. The CDR3 runs from the conserved cysteine through the conserved F or W. D genes are given only for firm matches. Size tells how often a clone was seen (once, few, many) or the class of an expanded clone, and some rows leave it out.

v_gene	d_gene	j_gene	abundance	CDR3nt	CDR3aa
TRBV7-2	TRBD2	TRBJ2-1	NA	TGTGCCAGCAGCTTAGACACGGGGGGATACAATGAGCAGTTCTTC	CASSLDTGGYNEQFF
TRBV10-3	NA	TRBJ2-3	NA	TGTGCCATCACCCAAAAAGCTACAGATACGCAGTATTTT	CAITQKATDTQYF
TRBV27	NA	TRBJ2-2	NA	TGTGCCAGCAGTTTATTGGTCTCCACCGGGGAGCTGTTTTTT	CASSLLVSTGELFF
TRBV5-6	NA	TRBJ2-7	NA	TGTGCCAGCAGCTCGTACGGTTACGAGCAGTACTTC	CASSSYGYEQYF
TRBV4-2	TRBD2	TRBJ2-7	few	TGTGCCAGCAGCCAAGAGGGGAGCGGGAGGGCCTACGAGCAGTACTTC	CASSQEGSGRAYEQYF
TRBV5-1	NA	TRBJ2-7	NA	TGCGCCAGCAGCCCGGCACGGGGGCCATCCTTCTACGAGCAGTACTTC	CASSPARGPSFYEQYF
TRBV10-1	TRBD1	TRBJ2-1	NA	TGCGCCAGCAGTGAGATGGCGGGACAGGGCTCCGATGAGCAGTTCTTC	CASSEMAGQGSDEQFF
TRBV7-2	TRBD2	TRBJ2-5	once	TGTGCCAGCAGCTCACCGGGACTAGCGGGAGGTGAGACCCAGTACTTC	CASSSPGLAGGETQYF
TRBV9	NA	TRBJ1-1	NA	TGTGCCAGCCCCGATAAACCCAGGGATTGCGGCAACACTGAAGCTTTCTTT	CASPDKPRDCGNTEAFF
TRBV29-1	TRBD1	TRBJ1-1	NA	TGCAGCGCCGGGACAGGGCTAAACACTGAAGCTTTCTTT	CSAGTGLNTEAFF
TRBV5-6	NA	TRBJ1-3	NA	TGTGCCAGCAGCCGCGGGCGGTACTCTGGAAACACCATATATTTT	CASSRGRYSGNTIYF
TRBV7-9	TRBD2	TRBJ2-5	NA	TGTGCCAGCAGCCCCCCAGAACTAGCGGAGACCCAGTACTTC	CASSPPELAETQYF
TRBV29-1	TRBD2	TRBJ2-3	once	TGCAGCGTTGCCGGGAGGGACACAGATACGCAGTATTTT	CSVAGRDTDTQYF
TRBV27	NA	TRBJ2-5	NA	TGTGCCAGCAGACAATCGGTCTGGAAGGCAGGCCAGTACTTC	CASRQSVWKAGQYF
TRBV6-1	TRBD1	TRBJ2-7	NA	TGTGCCAGCAGTGAGGGACAGGGGGCCTACGAGCAGTACTTC	CASSEGQGAYEQYF
TRBV23-1	NA	TRBJ2-1	NA	TGCGCCAGCAAAATCAATGAGCAGTTCTTC	CASKINEQFF
TRBV9	NA	TRBJ2-1	once	TGTGCCAGCAGCGCCGGGGGGCGCTGGGACAATGAGCAGTTCTTC	CASSAGGRWDNEQFF
TRBV27	TRBD1	TRBJ2-7	NA	TGTGCCAGCAGTTTAGCCGGGACAGGATCCTACGAGCAGTACTTC	CASSLAGTGSYEQYF
TRBV7-9	NA	TRBJ2-1	NA	TGTGCCAGCAGCTTACGGTATGAGCAGTTCTTC	CASSLRYEQFF
TRBV5-8	NA	TRBJ2-7	NA	TGTGCCAGCAGCTTGTCCTATGGCCGCTACGAGCAGTACTTC	CASSLSYGRYEQYF
TRBV5-1	TRBD1	TRBJ2-5	NA	TGCGCCAGCCGGCAACAGGGGAAAGAGACCCAGTACTTC	CASRQQGKETQYF
TRBV4-3	NA	TRBJ2-3	NA	TGCGCCAGCAGCCAAGATCCCCCCGGAACTAGCACAGATACGCAGTATTTT	CASSQDPPGTSTDTQYF
TRBV2	NA	TRBJ1-1	NA	TGTGCCAGCAGTGAACTGGGGGGAGACACTGAAGCTTTCTTT	CASSELGGDTEAFF
TRBV29-1	TRBD1	TRBJ2-3	NA	TGCAGCGGGGGCCCTTCACAGGGGACCCGCACAGATACGCAGTATTTT	CSGGPSQGTRTDTQYF
TRBV28	TRBD1	TRBJ1-3	NA	TGTGCCATTCTCGACAGGGAAAAATCTGGAAACACCATATATTTT	CAILDREKSGNTIYF
TRBV7-9	NA	TRBJ1-1	NA	TGTGCCAGCAGCCCCCCGGACAGCCTGAACACTGAAGCTTTCTTT	CASSPPDSLNTEAFF
TRBV9	NA	TRBJ2-3	NA	TGTGCCAGCAGCGCCAACCTAGCGTCACACACAGATACGCAGTATTTT	CASSANLASHTDTQYF
TRBV19	NA	TRBJ2-3	NA	TGTGCCAGTAGTATGTGGGGAAGCACAGATACGCAGTATTTT	CASSMWGSTDTQYF
TRBV15	TRBD2	TRBJ2-1	NA	TGTGCCACCAGCAGAGGGTCGGTTAAGTACGCGGGAGGGTCCTACAATGAGCAGTTCTTC	CATSRGSVKYAGGSYNEQFF
TRBV10-2	NA	TRBJ2-7	NA	TGCGCCAGCAGTGAGTCGTCGACCTACGAGCAGTACTTC	CASSESSTYEQYF
TRBV2	NA	TRBJ2-1	NA	TGTGCCAGCAGTGATTCGTCAACCTCCATGGATGAGCAGTTCTTC	CASSDSSTSMDEQFF
TRBV5-4	NA	TRBJ2-7	NA	TGTGCCAGCAGCGTGATAGGTATTAGCAGGTCTGGCGAGCAGTACTTC	CASSVIGISRSGEQYF
TRBV6-1	NA	TRBJ1-4	NA	TGTGCCAGCAGTGAAAGGTATCGGGGCTTCCACCTGTTTTTT	CASSERYRGFHLFF
TRBV11-2	NA	TRBJ1-1	few	TGTGCCAGCAGCTACGGGGGAAACACTGAAGCTTTCTTT	CASSYGGNTEAFF
TRBV28	NA	TRBJ1-1	once	TGTGCCAGCAGTTTTGGTGTAGGGGGGCTTAGTGAAGCTTTCTTT	CASSFGVGGLSEAFF
TRBV6-5	NA	TRBJ2-7	NA	TGTGCCAGCAGTTACGGGGACTCCACCTACGAGCAGTACTTC	CASSYGDSTYEQYF
TRBV9	NA	TRBJ2-1	NA	TGTGCCAGCCAGGGGGGGAGCTCCTACAATGAGCAGTTCTTC	CASQGGSSYNEQFF
TRBV4-3	TRBD2	TRBJ2-7	NA	TGCGCCAGCAGCCGACTAGCGAGCGGCTCCTACGAGCAGTACTTC	CASSRLASGSYEQYF
TRBV9	TRBD2	TRBJ2-1	NA	TGTGCCAGCAGCGTAAACTTAGCGGGAGGGAGTAGTGAGCAGTTCTTC	CASSVNLAGGSSEQFF
TRBV4-1	TRBD2	TRBJ2-7	NA	TGCGCCAGCAGCCACAAGGCGGGAGGGTCCTACGAGCAGTACTTC	CASSHKAGGSYEQYF
TRBV7-9	TRBD1	TRBJ2-7	NA	TGTGCCAGCAGCTTAGGAGAGACAGGGGTGCGGGAGCAGTACTTC	CASSLGETGVREQYF
TRBV19	NA	TRBJ1-1	NA	TGTGCCAGTAGTAGCCCGCGTGGGGGGGCCCTAACCGCGAACACTGAAGCTTTCTTT	CASSSPRGGALTANTEAFF
TRBV5-1	NA	TRBJ1-1	NA	TGCGCCAGCAGCCCCTGGCGGGCTATGAACACTGAAGCTTTCTTT	CASSPWRAMNTEAFF
TRBV28	NA	TRBJ1-1	few	TGTGCCAGTATGAAAGGGATCATGAACACTGAAGCTTTCTTT	CASMKGIMNTEAFF
TRBV4-3	TRBD2	TRBJ2-3	NA	TGCGCCAGCAGCCAAGAGAGGCGGGGGAGCACAGATACGCAGTATTTT	CASSQERRGSTDTQYF
TRBV30	NA	TRBJ2-6	NA	TGTGCCTGGAGTGTAATCGGCAGTATCGAGTCTGGGGCCAACGTCCTGACTTTC	CAWSVIGSIESGANVLTF
TRBV4-2	NA	TRBJ1-2	NA	TGTGCCAGCAGCCAAAACAATAGGGGATCCCTGACGGGCTACACCTTC	CASSQNNRGSLTGYTF
TRBV12-1	NA	TRBJ1-4	NA	TGTGCCAGCAGCTTTGTTCTAGGACAGGGCGAGTGGGAAAAACTGTTTTTT	CASSFVLGQGEWEKLFF
TRBV19	TRBD2	TRBJ2-1	NA	TGTGCCAGTAGTGTCTCTAGCGGGAGGGCCGGCGATGAGCAGTTCTTC	CASSVSSGRAGDEQFF
TRBV30	TRBD1	TRBJ2-7	once	TGTGCCTGGAGTTTACTGACAGGGAGCGAGCAGTACTTC	CAWSLLTGSEQYF
TRBV18	TRBD1	TRBJ1-2	NA	TGTGCCAGCTCACCACCGGACAGGTTGCCGCTGGGCTACACCTTC	CASSPPDRLPLGYTF
TRBV28	NA	TRBJ1-4	NA	TGTGCCAGCAGCCCCCAGTCCCGATCGAGAGAACTGTTTTTT	CASSPQSRSRELFF